The rows below give T cell receptor beta chains drawn from one sample of a study of shared clonotypes between healthy human individuals. Sequencing used immunoSEQ multiplex PCR; TCRdb keeps in-frame clones, though not all of them. The sample has more than 2,000,000 clones, approximately 90% seen once; the top ten hold roughly 0.15%. The material sequenced was naive CD4+ T cells sorted from blood. The receptors shown here come from a man younger than 35 in good health. CDR3s include the opening cysteine and the closing phenylalanine or tryptophan. A D gene is named only where the DNA matches it firmly. Clone size is stated in some rows and not others, as once, few, many or a class when expanded.

clone_size: NA; v_call: TRBV7-2; d_call: NA; j_call: TRBJ2-1; cdr3_nt: TGTGCCAGCAGCGCCGGGACCACCCCCCATGAGCAGTTCTTC; cdr3_aa: CASSAGTTPHEQFF
clone_size: NA; v_call: TRBV4-1; d_call: NA; j_call: TRBJ2-3; cdr3_nt: TGCGCCAGCAGCCACCCGGGCCTTTATACAGATACGCAGTATTTT; cdr3_aa: CASSHPGLYTDTQYF
clone_size: NA; v_call: TRBV5-1; d_call: TRBD1; j_call: TRBJ2-2; cdr3_nt: TGCGCCAGCAGCCTGAAGGTGTCGGGACAGGGTTTTCTCGGGGAGCTGTTTTTT; cdr3_aa: CASSLKVSGQGFLGELFF
clone_size: once; v_call: TRBV18; d_call: NA; j_call: TRBJ2-7; cdr3_nt: TGTGCCAGCTTCCCCAACGAGCAGTACTTC; cdr3_aa: CASFPNEQYF
clone_size: once; v_call: TRBV29-1; d_call: TRBD1; j_call: TRBJ2-7; cdr3_nt: TGCAGCGCCTGGGGACAGGGGGGGTACGAGCAGTACTTC; cdr3_aa: CSAWGQGGYEQYF
clone_size: NA; v_call: TRBV11-3; d_call: TRBD2; j_call: TRBJ2-3; cdr3_nt: TGTGCCAGCAGCTTAAATGCGGGAGGCACAGATACGCAGTATTTT; cdr3_aa: CASSLNAGGTDTQYF
clone_size: NA; v_call: TRBV5-4; d_call: NA; j_call: TRBJ2-7; cdr3_nt: TGTGCCAGCAGACTCGACCGTAACGAGCAGTACTTC; cdr3_aa: CASRLDRNEQYF
clone_size: NA; v_call: TRBV5-1; d_call: TRBD1; j_call: TRBJ2-7; cdr3_nt: TGCGCCAGCAGCCAAACAGGGGGCAGAGACGGCCGCGAGCAGTACTTC; cdr3_aa: CASSQTGGRDGREQYF
clone_size: NA; v_call: TRBV27; d_call: TRBD1; j_call: TRBJ1-5; cdr3_nt: TGTGCCAGCAGTTCCACTCCGGGACAGGGTTTGATGGTGAATCAGCCCCAGCATTTT; cdr3_aa: CASSSTPGQGLMVNQPQHF
clone_size: NA; v_call: TRBV4-3; d_call: TRBD1; j_call: TRBJ1-5; cdr3_nt: TGCGCCAGCAGCCAAGAAGGGGGCGGACAGCCCCAGCATTTT; cdr3_aa: CASSQEGGGQPQHF
clone_size: NA; v_call: TRBV7-8; d_call: NA; j_call: TRBJ2-7; cdr3_nt: TGTGCCAGCAGCTTAGGTGTCGAGCAGTACTTC; cdr3_aa: CASSLGVEQYF
clone_size: NA; v_call: TRBV7-9; d_call: NA; j_call: TRBJ2-5; cdr3_nt: TGTGCCAGCAGCTTCCCCACTGAGACCCAGTACTTC; cdr3_aa: CASSFPTETQYF
clone_size: NA; v_call: TRBV11-2; d_call: NA; j_call: TRBJ1-1; cdr3_nt: TGTGCCAGCAGCGGAAGGGGTTTTCAGGGGAACACTGAAGCTTTCTTT; cdr3_aa: CASSGRGFQGNTEAFF
clone_size: NA; v_call: TRBV28; d_call: TRBD1; j_call: TRBJ1-5; cdr3_nt: TGTGCCAGCAGTTTTGAGGACAGGCGGCAGCCCCAGCATTTT; cdr3_aa: CASSFEDRRQPQHF
clone_size: NA; v_call: TRBV5-4; d_call: TRBD1; j_call: TRBJ2-7; cdr3_nt: TGTGCCAGCAGCTTGGGGGGGCAGGGGGCCGAGCAGTACTTC; cdr3_aa: CASSLGGQGAEQYF
clone_size: NA; v_call: TRBV19; d_call: NA; j_call: TRBJ1-1; cdr3_nt: TGTGCCAGTAGGGACACGGGCTTGACTGAAGCTTTCTTT; cdr3_aa: CASRDTGLTEAFF
clone_size: NA; v_call: TRBV28; d_call: NA; j_call: TRBJ2-3; cdr3_nt: TGTGCCAGCAGTTTTGTCAGGCGGGACGATACGCAGTATTTT; cdr3_aa: CASSFVRRDDTQYF
clone_size: NA; v_call: TRBV9; d_call: NA; j_call: TRBJ1-5; cdr3_nt: TGTGCCAGCAGCCTCGGGACGGAGAGCAATCAGCCCCAGCATTTT; cdr3_aa: CASSLGTESNQPQHF
clone_size: NA; v_call: TRBV18; d_call: NA; j_call: TRBJ1-2; cdr3_nt: TGTGCCAGCTCACCACCGAATCCGGGACATAGTATATCTAACTATGGCTACACCTTC; cdr3_aa: CASSPPNPGHSISNYGYTF
clone_size: NA; v_call: TRBV20-1; d_call: NA; j_call: TRBJ1-2; cdr3_nt: TGCAGTGCTAGGGGGAGTAACGGCTACACCTTC; cdr3_aa: CSARGSNGYTF
clone_size: NA; v_call: TRBV5-1; d_call: TRBD2; j_call: TRBJ2-7; cdr3_nt: TGCGCCAGCACCATGACGGGGGGACCCTACGAGCAGTACTTC; cdr3_aa: CASTMTGGPYEQYF
clone_size: once; v_call: TRBV6-1; d_call: NA; j_call: TRBJ2-5; cdr3_nt: TGTGCCAGCAGTGTCGGCGAAGGGTGGGAGACCCAGTACTTC; cdr3_aa: CASSVGEGWETQYF
clone_size: once; v_call: TRBV6-5; d_call: NA; j_call: TRBJ2-1; cdr3_nt: TGTGCCAGCACTCGGGGGGGACAGTTGTTCTTC; cdr3_aa: CASTRGGQLFF
clone_size: NA; v_call: TRBV19; d_call: TRBD1; j_call: TRBJ2-7; cdr3_nt: TGTGCCAGTAGTACCTCTAGACTTGGACAGGCCTCTACTTCAAACTCCTACGAGCAGTACTTC; cdr3_aa: CASSTSRLGQASTSNSYEQYF
clone_size: NA; v_call: TRBV11-2; d_call: NA; j_call: TRBJ2-1; cdr3_nt: TGTGCCAGCAGCCCGGTCCTGTCCTACAATGAGCAGTTCTTC; cdr3_aa: CASSPVLSYNEQFF
clone_size: NA; v_call: TRBV11-2; d_call: NA; j_call: TRBJ2-2; cdr3_nt: TGTGCCAGCAGCTTAGATAGGGTAGCCGGGGAGCTGTTTTTT; cdr3_aa: CASSLDRVAGELFF
clone_size: once; v_call: TRBV5-1; d_call: NA; j_call: TRBJ1-1; cdr3_nt: TGCGCCAGCAACAATGGGGGGGGCGCAAGGACTGAAGCTTTCTTT; cdr3_aa: CASNNGGGARTEAFF
clone_size: NA; v_call: TRBV5-8; d_call: NA; j_call: TRBJ2-3; cdr3_nt: TGTGCCACCCGGACGGGAGATACGCAGTATTTT; cdr3_aa: CATRTGDTQYF
clone_size: once; v_call: TRBV5-1; d_call: NA; j_call: TRBJ1-5; cdr3_nt: TGCGCCAGCAGCTTGGCCACCGGTCAGCCCCAGCATTTT; cdr3_aa: CASSLATGQPQHF
clone_size: NA; v_call: TRBV28; d_call: NA; j_call: TRBJ2-2; cdr3_nt: TGTGCCAGCAGGGGTGGACACACCGGGACCGGGGAGCTGTTTTTT; cdr3_aa: CASRGGHTGTGELFF
clone_size: few; v_call: TRBV18; d_call: NA; j_call: TRBJ1-1; cdr3_nt: TGTGCCAGCTCACTGCCGCTGAACACTGAAGCTTTCTTT; cdr3_aa: CASSLPLNTEAFF
clone_size: NA; v_call: TRBV19; d_call: NA; j_call: TRBJ2-1; cdr3_nt: TGTGCCAGTACTCTACAACCGGGTACCTACAATGAGCAGTTCTTC; cdr3_aa: CASTLQPGTYNEQFF
clone_size: NA; v_call: TRBV9; d_call: NA; j_call: TRBJ2-6; cdr3_nt: TGTGCCAGCAGCGATCACAGTGGTTTCTCTGGGGCCAACGTCCTGACTTTC; cdr3_aa: CASSDHSGFSGANVLTF
clone_size: NA; v_call: TRBV7-2; d_call: NA; j_call: TRBJ1-2; cdr3_nt: TGTGCCAGCAGCTTAGATCCAGGGTTTATACAGGGCTACACCTTC; cdr3_aa: CASSLDPGFIQGYTF
clone_size: NA; v_call: TRBV7-9; d_call: TRBD1; j_call: TRBJ2-3; cdr3_nt: TGTGCCAGCAGCTCCCCAGGGGGCGCCGGGGCAGATACGCAGTATTTT; cdr3_aa: CASSSPGGAGADTQYF
clone_size: NA; v_call: TRBV19; d_call: NA; j_call: TRBJ2-1; cdr3_nt: TGTGCCAGTAAACCAGGGCTACCGATCGCCAATGAGCAGTTCTTC; cdr3_aa: CASKPGLPIANEQFF
clone_size: NA; v_call: TRBV5-6; d_call: NA; j_call: TRBJ1-5; cdr3_nt: TGTGCCAGCACCTTTTCGGGGAACAATCAGCCCCAGCATTTT; cdr3_aa: CASTFSGNNQPQHF
clone_size: once; v_call: TRBV28; d_call: TRBD1; j_call: TRBJ1-1; cdr3_nt: TGTGCCAGCAGGCCGGGACAGGGGAACACTGAAGCTTTCTTT; cdr3_aa: CASRPGQGNTEAFF
clone_size: NA; v_call: TRBV19; d_call: NA; j_call: TRBJ2-2; cdr3_nt: TGTGCCAGTAGTAAACAGAACACCGGGGAGCTGTTTTTT; cdr3_aa: CASSKQNTGELFF
clone_size: NA; v_call: TRBV7-9; d_call: NA; j_call: TRBJ1-2; cdr3_nt: TGTGCCAGCAGCGGCCGCTCCGGCTATGGCTACACCTTC; cdr3_aa: CASSGRSGYGYTF
clone_size: NA; v_call: TRBV18; d_call: TRBD2; j_call: TRBJ2-3; cdr3_nt: TGTGCCAGCCAAAACCCAGCGGGAGGGAAGACAGATACGCAGTATTTT; cdr3_aa: CASQNPAGGKTDTQYF
clone_size: NA; v_call: TRBV11-2; d_call: NA; j_call: TRBJ2-1; cdr3_nt: TGTGCCAGCAGCCCTAATATTAGGCAGAGCAATGAGCAGTTCTTC; cdr3_aa: CASSPNIRQSNEQFF
clone_size: NA; v_call: TRBV7-9; d_call: TRBD1; j_call: TRBJ1-2; cdr3_nt: TGTGCCAGCAGCTTAGTTGTACAGGGGAGAGGCTACACCTTC; cdr3_aa: CASSLVVQGRGYTF
clone_size: NA; v_call: TRBV30; d_call: TRBD1; j_call: TRBJ1-4; cdr3_nt: TGTGCCCAGAGGGACAGGGGTAATGAAAAACTGTTTTTT; cdr3_aa: CAQRDRGNEKLFF
clone_size: NA; v_call: TRBV10-3; d_call: NA; j_call: TRBJ2-2; cdr3_nt: TGTGCCATCACCGGGGGAGACGTGGCCGGGGAGCTGTTTTTT; cdr3_aa: CAITGGDVAGELFF
clone_size: NA; v_call: TRBV9; d_call: TRBD2; j_call: TRBJ2-5; cdr3_nt: TGTGCCAGCAGCGTAGGGACTGCAGTAGCGGGAGGGCCCGGTGAGACCCAGTACTTC; cdr3_aa: CASSVGTAVAGGPGETQYF
clone_size: NA; v_call: TRBV10-1; d_call: NA; j_call: TRBJ2-5; cdr3_nt: TGCGCCAGCAGTGAGTCGGTGGGATCGGGGGAGACCCAGTACTTC; cdr3_aa: CASSESVGSGETQYF
clone_size: NA; v_call: TRBV9; d_call: NA; j_call: TRBJ1-1; cdr3_nt: TGTGCCAGCAGGAAAGGGGGTCAGAACACTGAAGCTTTCTTT; cdr3_aa: CASRKGGQNTEAFF
clone_size: NA; v_call: TRBV6-5; d_call: TRBD1; j_call: TRBJ2-2; cdr3_nt: TGTGCCAGCAGCGGGACAGGGCCCGGGGAGCTGTTTTTT; cdr3_aa: CASSGTGPGELFF
clone_size: NA; v_call: TRBV7-9; d_call: NA; j_call: TRBJ2-3; cdr3_nt: TGTGCCAGCAGCTCGGGAGTCCTTCCCACAGATACGCAGTATTTT; cdr3_aa: CASSSGVLPTDTQYF
clone_size: NA; v_call: TRBV5-1; d_call: NA; j_call: TRBJ1-1; cdr3_nt: TGCGCCAGCAGCTCAGGCAGCGCCACTTTTCTTGAAGCTTTCTTT; cdr3_aa: CASSSGSATFLEAFF
clone_size: NA; v_call: TRBV2; d_call: TRBD1; j_call: TRBJ2-2; cdr3_nt: TGTGCCAGCAGTGAAAGGGACAGGGTGACCACCGGGGAGCTGTTTTTT; cdr3_aa: CASSERDRVTTGELFF
clone_size: NA; v_call: TRBV14; d_call: NA; j_call: TRBJ1-6; cdr3_nt: TGTGCCAGCAGCCAAGCTCAGGTCTGGTCACCCCTCCACTTT; cdr3_aa: CASSQAQVWSPLHF
clone_size: NA; v_call: TRBV6-5; d_call: TRBD1; j_call: TRBJ1-2; cdr3_nt: TGTGCCAGCAGACAGGGGACAGGGGGGTATGGCTACACCTTC; cdr3_aa: CASRQGTGGYGYTF
clone_size: NA; v_call: TRBV7-7; d_call: NA; j_call: TRBJ2-3; cdr3_nt: TGTGCTAGCAGCTTAGACAGCGGCACAGATACGCAGTATTTT; cdr3_aa: CASSLDSGTDTQYF
clone_size: once; v_call: TRBV6-5; d_call: NA; j_call: TRBJ2-7; cdr3_nt: TGTGCCAGCAGTTACGGGACCCACGGGGAGCAGTACTTC; cdr3_aa: CASSYGTHGEQYF
clone_size: NA; v_call: TRBV29-1; d_call: NA; j_call: TRBJ2-7; cdr3_nt: TGCAGCGTTGAAGGGGGGGAACAGGTGGGCTACGAGCAGTACTTC; cdr3_aa: CSVEGGEQVGYEQYF